The rows below give T cell receptor beta chains drawn from one sample of a study of cytomegalovirus exposure and HLA in healthy donors. TCRdb's copy holds only in-frame clones and misses some; the assay was immunoSEQ multiplex PCR. Among about 220,000 clones listed, about 77% were seen once. The sample consisted of PBMCs. These receptors were obtained from a woman under 40 in good health and CMV-seronegative. The conserved cysteine and the conserved F or W are not part of the CDR3 here. Each record gives: V gene, CDR3 protein.

v_call: TRBV5-1; cdr3_aa: ASSPDGTVYEKLF
v_call: TRBV10-2; cdr3_aa: ASRYNEQF
v_call: TRBV12-5; cdr3_aa: ASGYFHRNSPLH
v_call: TRBV4-1; cdr3_aa: ASSQVGEADNTEAF
v_call: TRBV5-4; cdr3_aa: ASSWTGIYGYT
v_call: TRBV5-8; cdr3_aa: ASSLLGSDRTY
v_call: TRBV30; cdr3_aa: AWSVMVGTGELF
v_call: TRBV6-1; cdr3_aa: ASSSYQPQH
v_call: TRBV18; cdr3_aa: ASSPSSGSRYEQY
v_call: TRBV30; cdr3_aa: AWSVTGGSGDTQY
v_call: TRBV2; cdr3_aa: ASRRLAGENEQF
v_call: TRBV7-2; cdr3_aa: ASRLRERGAGAPQETQY
v_call: TRBV7-6; cdr3_aa: ASSINGYNEQF
v_call: TRBV18; cdr3_aa: ASSPGVAGDNEQF
v_call: TRBV6-1; cdr3_aa: ASSPSWTNNEQF
v_call: TRBV30; cdr3_aa: AWNNRGATDTQY
v_call: TRBV5-4; cdr3_aa: ASSRQGGTEAF
v_call: TRBV7-9; cdr3_aa: ATSLTHLLAGGPGELF
v_call: TRBV13; cdr3_aa: ASSSAGVWTEAF
v_call: TRBV27; cdr3_aa: ASRPQGAAGYT
v_call: TRBV9; cdr3_aa: ASSFRLAPSPWEQF
v_call: TRBV2; cdr3_aa: ASVGGGNTIY
v_call: TRBV7-9; cdr3_aa: ASSFPLMQVKTGELF
v_call: TRBV28; cdr3_aa: ASSSESSGNTEAF
v_call: TRBV2; cdr3_aa: ASSGPDRGYEQY
v_call: TRBV19; cdr3_aa: ASSEDRGFEAF
v_call: TRBV29-1; cdr3_aa: SGLTGTEETQY
v_call: TRBV19; cdr3_aa: ASSRTGESGNTIY
v_call: TRBV30; cdr3_aa: AWSWAVDEQY
v_call: TRBV9; cdr3_aa: ASSVGASGYEQY
v_call: TRBV18; cdr3_aa: ASSPLGARLADTQY
v_call: TRBV7-9; cdr3_aa: ASAGGKNTEAF
v_call: TRBV6-5; cdr3_aa: ASSGRDRPNIQY
v_call: TRBV7-8; cdr3_aa: ASSQGLAGNNEQF
v_call: TRBV4-2; cdr3_aa: ASSLPQGMNTEAF
v_call: TRBV5-1; cdr3_aa: ASSLEGQGSYEQY
v_call: TRBV6-5; cdr3_aa: ASSRPGQTSPLH
v_call: TRBV6-5; cdr3_aa: ASNGQRETGELF
v_call: TRBV5-4; cdr3_aa: ASSPQTGGLSTGELF
v_call: TRBV9; cdr3_aa: ASSPGTVVYNGQF
v_call: TRBV25-1; cdr3_aa: ASSGTLYEKLF
v_call: TRBV29-1; cdr3_aa: SVGQGGGKQY
v_call: TRBV5-1; cdr3_aa: VSSPGQQSSYNSPLH
v_call: TRBV14; cdr3_aa: ASSPVWTSYNEQF
v_call: TRBV18; cdr3_aa: ASSPPETGYGYT
v_call: TRBV7-9; cdr3_aa: ASSLGQPTDTQY
v_call: TRBV9; cdr3_aa: ASSVEGTGGSPLH
v_call: TRBV6-5; cdr3_aa: ASDSPYGYT
v_call: TRBV5-6; cdr3_aa: ASSSRVRGTEAF
v_call: TRBV2; cdr3_aa: ASSPSGTNEKLF
v_call: TRBV5-6; cdr3_aa: ASSQSTDTQY
v_call: TRBV9; cdr3_aa: ASSGVTGANEKLF
v_call: TRBV7-9; cdr3_aa: SSSLTGGTEAF
v_call: TRBV5-4; cdr3_aa: ASSFWGGTGELF
v_call: TRBV13; cdr3_aa: ASSLQGNEQF
v_call: TRBV7-9; cdr3_aa: ASSSEERRAF
v_call: TRBV25-1; cdr3_aa: ASQAFWDEQF